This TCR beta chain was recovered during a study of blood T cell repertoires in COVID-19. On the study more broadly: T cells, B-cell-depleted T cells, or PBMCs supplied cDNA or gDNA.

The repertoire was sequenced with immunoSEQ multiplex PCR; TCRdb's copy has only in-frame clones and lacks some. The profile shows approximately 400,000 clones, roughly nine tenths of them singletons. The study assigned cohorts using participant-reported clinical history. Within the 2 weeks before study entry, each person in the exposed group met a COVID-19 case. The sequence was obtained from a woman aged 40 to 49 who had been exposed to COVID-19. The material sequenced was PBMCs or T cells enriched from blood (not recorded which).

The CDR3, as DNA: TGCGCCAGCAGCCAAGATACAGGGCAGGCTGAGCAGTTCTTC. Residues: CASSQDTGQAEQFF. The chain links TRBV4-3 to TRBJ2-1, with D possibly TRBD1 on 6 matching bases. The germline CDR1 and CDR2 sequences are LGHNA and YSLEER. The V gene lost 0 bases and the J gene lost 9 bases, with 12 bases spanning the gap. The CDR3 runs 14 residues.